This is a list of T cell receptor beta chains from one sample in a study of post-analysis software for immune sequencing data. TCRdb independently ran MiXCR on the PCR reads; one entry per CDR3 protein. The table lists 160,000 or so distinct CDR3 sequences, roughly 35% of them singletons. Material: blood, obtained after autologous hematopoietic stem cell transplantation. The receptors originated from a girl between 5 and 17 years old with multiple sclerosis. Each CDR3 is given with its conserved first and last residue. Each record gives: D gene, J gene, clone size, V gene, CDR3 DNA, CDR3 protein. The D gene is left open where the match is weak. Clone sizes are given selectively: once, few, many, or a class where the clone is expanded.

>.|TRBJ2-7|.|TRBV6-5
TGTGCCAGCAGTTATGGCAGGGGCGGGGAGCAGTACTTC
CASSYGRGGEQYF
>.|TRBJ1-5|many|TRBV10-3
TGTGCCATCAGTGAGTCGCAGGGACCCTCAGCGCCCCAGCATTTT
CAISESQGPSAPQHF
>.|TRBJ1-1|few|TRBV7-9
TGTGCCAGCAGCCCATCCACGACCCCCCCTGAAGCTTTCTTT
CASSPSTTPPEAFF
>.|TRBJ2-1|few|TRBV29-1
TGCAGCGTCCAGCCTTGGGCTAGTCTCGAAGTAGGCAATGAGCAGTTCTTC
CSVQPWASLEVGNEQFF
>TRBD2|TRBJ2-3|many|TRBV18
TGTGCCAGCTCAGCTAAGACTAGCGGGAGTAAAGCAGATACGCAGTATTTT
CASSAKTSGSKADTQYF
>TRBD2|TRBJ2-1|many|TRBV24-1
TGTGCCACCAGTGATTCGCTAGCGGGAGTAAGAGAGGAGCAGTTCTTC
CATSDSLAGVREEQFF
>TRBD2|TRBJ2-1|.|TRBV30
TGTGCCTGGGGCATACTAGCGGGAAGCAATGAGCAGTTCTTC
CAWGILAGSNEQFF
>TRBD1|TRBJ2-7|few|TRBV10-3
TGTGCCATCAGCCCCGGGACAGGGGGCAAGTACGAGCAGTACTTC
CAISPGTGGKYEQYF
>.|TRBJ2-4|.|TRBV7-9
TGTGCCAGCAGCTTTTCGGAACTAGCCAAAAACATTCAGTACTTC
CASSFSELAKNIQYF
>.|TRBJ2-5|.|TRBV7-7
TGTGCTAGCAGCTTAGCGGCAGGGTTTGGAGAGACCCAGTACTTC
CASSLAAGFGETQYF
>.|TRBJ2-5|once|TRBV29-1
TGCAGCGTGGAAAGCATTGAAGGGGGGTACAATGAGCAGTACTTC
CSVESIEGGYNEQYF
>.|TRBJ1-1|.|TRBV9
TGTGCCAGCAGCGCCTCCGGGACGAACACTGAAGCTTTCTTT
CASSASGTNTEAFF
>TRBD2|TRBJ2-7|.|TRBV30
TGTGCCTGGAGTGTTGTTGTTGATCCTAGCGGGGCCGCCTACGAGCAGTACTTC
CAWSVVVDPSGAAYEQYF
>TRBD2|TRBJ2-3|few|TRBV20-1
TGCAGTGCTAGAGAGGAGGGACTAGCGGGTTCAGATACGCAGTATTTT
CSAREEGLAGSDTQYF
>TRBD2|TRBJ2-7|.|TRBV20-1
TGCAGTGCTAGATTTGCGGGAGGCCCCCGGGAGCAGTACTTC
CSARFAGGPREQYF
>TRBD1|TRBJ1-2|.|TRBV3-1
TGTGCCAGCAGCGAGGGAGGGGGCCATGGCTACACCTTC
CASSEGGGHGYTF
>.|TRBJ2-1|few|TRBV7-9
TGTGCCAGCAGCCCCCCGACCCCTTCGCTCGGGAATGAGCAGTTCTTC
CASSPPTPSLGNEQFF
>TRBD1|TRBJ2-7|few|TRBV6-5
TGTGCCAGCAGTTATAAGGGACAGGGTTCGCACGAGCAGTACTTC
CASSYKGQGSHEQYF
>.|TRBJ2-5|many|TRBV29-1
TGCAGCGGGGCCCAAGAGACCCAGTACTTC
CSGAQETQYF
>TRBD2|TRBJ2-5|few|TRBV6-5
TGTGCCAGCAGGTTTGATCTAGCGGGAGTAGGAGAGACCCAGTACTTC
CASRFDLAGVGETQYF
>.|TRBJ2-7|many|TRBV7-6
TGTGCCAGCAGTACGGGACCTCTCTCCTACGAGCAGTACTTC
CASSTGPLSYEQYF
>TRBD2|TRBJ2-5|.|TRBV3-1
TGTGCCAGCAGCCAAGTAAATAGCGGGAGTATCTACGAGCAGCACTTC
CASSQVNSGSIYEQHF